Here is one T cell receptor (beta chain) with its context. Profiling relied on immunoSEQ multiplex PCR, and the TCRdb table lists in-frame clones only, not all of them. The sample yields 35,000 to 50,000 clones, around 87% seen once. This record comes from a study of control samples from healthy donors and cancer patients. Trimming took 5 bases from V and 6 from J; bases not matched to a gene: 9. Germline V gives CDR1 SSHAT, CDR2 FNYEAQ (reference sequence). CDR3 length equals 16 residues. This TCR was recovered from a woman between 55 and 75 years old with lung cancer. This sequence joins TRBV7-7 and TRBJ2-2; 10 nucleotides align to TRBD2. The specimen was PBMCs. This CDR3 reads CASSPLAGESAGELFF. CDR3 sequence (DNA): TGTGCCAGCAGCCCTCTAGCGGGAGAGTCGGCCGGGGAGCTGTTTTTT.